The 17 T cell receptor beta chains below were found in one sample sequenced in a study of T cells in Graves' hyperthyroidism and ophthalmopathy. The CDR3 regions of TCR beta were amplified from RNA transcripts. An initial round of RT-PCR targeting the TCR CDR3 relied on the HTBI primer set. TCRdb analysed the multiplex PCR reads with MiXCR anew, one entry per CDR3 protein. The sample has hundreds of thousands of distinct CDR3 sequences; around 15% are singletons. Sequenced: blood. These receptors originate from a woman aged 45-60 years with Graves' ophthalmopathy.

This clonotype was detected many times. J is TRBJ2-7 and V is TRBV3-1, with D possibly matching TRBD1 (6 bases). CDR3 length: 14 amino acids. Germline loops: CDR1 LGHDT, CDR2 YNNKEL (reference sequence). Deletions cut 6 bases from V and 2 bases from J, with 14 bases between. The CDR3 sequence: CASSRDINTYEQYF. Written as DNA, the CDR3 is TGTGCCAGCAGTCGGGACATAAATACCTACGAGCAGTACTTC.

This clonotype was counted between two and nine times. V usage is TRBV4-3 and J usage is TRBJ2-1; 11 nucleotides align to TRBD2. With V trimmed by 1 base and J by 14 bases, 7 bases remained unmatched. CDR3 size: 14 residues. Per the germline V gene, CDR1 is LGHNA and CDR2 is YSLEER. CDR3 DNA: TGCGCCAGCAGCCAAGCTACTAGCGGGAGTGATGAGTTCTTC. Translated, it gives CASSQATSGSDEFF.

The chain is built from TRBV28 and TRBJ1-1, with D possibly being TRBD1 (5 bases). The CDR3 is 16 residues long. The V and J ends lost 6 bases and 4 bases respectively, with 21 bases between them. Germline CDR1 and CDR2: MDHEN and SYDVKM. CDR3 residues: CASRPDLRGESTEAFF. The CDR3, as DNA: TGTGCCAGCAGGCCTGACTTACGAGGGGAGAGCACTGAAGCTTTCTTT.

The chain uses TRBV6-1 and TRBJ1-2; a weak D match, TRBD1 (6 bases). The CDR3 length is 13 residues. With 6 bases removed from V and 14 bases from J, the gap between germline ends came to 22 bases. The germline CDR1 and CDR2 sequences are MNHNS and SASEGT. The CDR3 nucleotides are TGTGCCAGCAGACGCCGGGACACTGAGCTTGGGACCTTC. This sequence encodes CASRRRDTELGTF.

This clonotype appeared many times. This chain connects TRBV20-1 to TRBJ2-3; TRBD2 aligns across 8 bases. This CDR3 has 14 residues. Germline CDR1 reads DFQATT; CDR2 reads SNEGSKA (reference sequence). V lost 5 bases to trimming and J lost 1 base; unmatched junction nucleotides: 5. CDR3 nucleotide sequence: TGCAGTGCTGAAGGACTAGCCCGCACAGATACGCAGTATTTT. Its protein is CSAEGLARTDTQYF.

The table lists this clonotype with a few counts. The V gene is TRBV29-1, the J gene TRBJ2-3, with 8 bases matching TRBD1. CDR1 and CDR2 (germline): SQVTM, ANQGSEA. This CDR3 is built from 15 residues. Losses at the gene ends were 6 bases for V and 0 bases for J; bases not matched to a gene: 8. In nucleotides, the CDR3 is TGCAGCGTGTTGGACAGGGAAGCTAGCACAGATACGCAGTATTTT. Protein sequence: CSVLDREASTDTQYF.

This clonotype was seen many times. The genes are TRBV7-8 and TRBJ1-4; 8 bases line up with TRBD1. Germline assignment: CDR1 SGHVS and CDR2 FQNEAQ. The CDR3 is 16 amino acids. Trimming took 5 bases from V and 8 from J; bases not matched to a gene: 13. CDR3 amino acids: CASSLYRGAPGEKLFF. CDR3 in DNA: TGTGCCAGCAGCCTTTACAGGGGGGCCCCTGGCGAAAAACTGTTTTTT.

This clonotype was detected a few times. The chain couples TRBV15 to TRBJ2-7; tentatively, D is TRBD1 or TRBD2 (5 bases each). Trimming shortened V by 0 bases and J by 7 bases, and 19 bases separated the two germline ends. Germline CDR1 is LNHNV and CDR2 is YYDKDF (reference sequence). The CDR3 is made up of 16 amino acids. In nucleotides, the CDR3 is TGTGCCACCAGCAGAGATCGACGGGGACCTACGGAGGAGCAGTACTTC. Protein: CATSRDRRGPTEEQYF.

Concerning this clonotype itself: Just one base apart from a much larger clone, this may be a read error. This chain connects TRBV5-6 to TRBJ2-2, with 7 positions matching TRBD1. The V and J ends lost 3 bases and 1 base, in that order; junction bases with no gene match: 6. From germline, CDR1 is SGHDT and CDR2 YYEEEE. This CDR3 spans 16 amino acids. The CDR3 nucleotides read TGTGCCAGCAGCTGGGCGGACAGGCGGAACACCGGGGAGCTGTTTTTT. This encodes CASSWADRRNTGELFF.

This clonotype came up many times. V usage is TRBV7-2 and J usage is TRBJ1-5; D not resolved. Trimming shortened V by 1 base and J by 5 bases, and 6 bases separated the two germline ends. The length of the CDR3 is 13 residues. Germline CDR1 SGHTA, CDR2 FQGNSA. This CDR3 reads CASSLGAYQPQHF. Written as DNA, the CDR3 is TGTGCCAGCAGCTTAGGGGCGTATCAGCCCCAGCATTTT. Full variable domain (remainder filled in from reference TRBV7-2 and TRBJ1-5): GAGVSQSPSNKVTEKGKDVELRCDPISGHTALYWYRQSLGQGLEFLIYFQGNSAPDKSGLPSDRFSAERTGGSVSTLTIQRTQQEDSAVYLCASSLGAYQPQHFGDGTRLSIL.

There are many counts of this clonotype. The V and J genes are TRBV28 and TRBJ1-6; 8 nucleotides match TRBD1. CDR1 and CDR2 from the germline V gene are MDHEN and SYDVKM. CDR3 length: 14 residues. J lost 9 bases, V lost 4 bases, and 5 bases had no gene match. This CDR3 reads CASSWTGSTSPLHF. In nucleotides, the CDR3 is TGTGCCAGCAGTTGGACAGGGTCTACTTCACCCCTCCACTTT.

This clonotype has ten or more counts. The chain links TRBV11-2 to TRBJ2-5; D is possibly TRBD1 (5 bases). CDR1 is SGHAT, CDR2 FQNNGV, per germline. The CDR3 loop spans 14 amino acids. Trimming pared 4 bases from V and 3 bases from J, leaving 12 bases between. In DNA, the CDR3 is TGTGCCAGCAGCTCTCAGTGGACAAAAGAGACCCAGTACTTC. It is translated as CASSSQWTKETQYF.

There are a few counts of this clonotype. The chain combines TRBV9 with TRBJ2-3, with 12 nucleotides matching TRBD2. This CDR3 has 16 amino acids. Germline V gene lookup returns CDR1 SGDLS and CDR2 YYNGEE. V lost 4 bases and J lost 3; bases outside the gene matches: 6. Here the CDR3 DNA reads TGTGCCAGCAGCTATCGGACTAGCGGGGATACAGATACGCAGTATTTT. Residues: CASSYRTSGDTDTQYF.

This clonotype was recorded many times. The gene calls are TRBV6-1 and TRBJ2-5; D unclear. V dropped 8 bases and J dropped 4 bases, with 20 bases sitting between them. Germline V CDR1 and CDR2: MNHNS, SASEGT. This CDR3 spans 15 amino acids. CDR3 sequence: CASRSKGPAGETQYF. In nucleotides, the CDR3 is TGTGCCAGCCGTTCCAAAGGACCCGCTGGAGAGACCCAGTACTTC.

Ten or more counts support this clonotype. The rearrangement uses TRBV7-2 and TRBJ2-1, with 11 bases that match TRBD2. The length of the CDR3 is 17 residues. The germline V gene encodes CDR1 SGHTA and CDR2 FQGNSA. After removal of 7 bases from V and 4 bases from J, the junction contained 12 bases not matched to a gene. Here the CDR3 reads CASTYRPGTSGYNEQFF. CDR3 nucleotide sequence: TGTGCCAGCACCTACCGACCTGGGACTAGCGGTTACAATGAGCAGTTCTTC.

The chain uses TRBV28 and TRBJ2-1; no clear D gene. The germline V and J ends were trimmed by 1 base and 5 bases, with 18 bases remaining between them. Per germline, CDR1 MDHEN and CDR2 SYDVKM. This CDR3 contains 17 residues. The CDR3 DNA reads as TGTGCCAGCAGTTTATTAGCAGGCCAAAATGGCCACAATGAGCAGTTCTTC. This gives the protein CASSLLAGQNGHNEQFF.

This clonotype is judged medium-sized. The chain is built from TRBV6-1 and TRBJ1-1; D unresolved. Between the trimmed V and J ends, which lost 4 bases and 0 bases, there was a span of 9 bases. CDR1 and CDR2 (germline): MNHNS, SASEGT. The CDR3 is made up of 14 amino acids. The CDR3 sequence: CASSGLELNTEAFF. Written as DNA, the CDR3 is TGTGCCAGCAGTGGGTTAGAGTTGAACACTGAAGCTTTCTTT.